The T cell receptor (beta chain) described here comes from a study of spatial heterogeneity in lung cancer. Overall study: Detection of beta-chain sequences consistently exceeded that of alpha-chain sequences. Study-level points and caveats: At tumor resection, ubiquitous expanded TCRs were detected in blood more often than later.

Time point of the sample: sample taken at primary tumor resection. Unsorted whole RNA samples from tumor, nontumor lung or frozen PBMC were sequenced. This CDR3 spans 14 amino acids. V gave up 4 bases and J gave up 2 bases; unmatched junction bases: 3. CDR1 is SGDLS and CDR2 is YYNGEE in the germline V gene. This clonotype was observed at least ten times. Its target is unknown. In TCRdb, the 5' RACE reads were re-called with MiXCR into one record per CDR3 protein. The sample consists of about 78,000 distinct CDR3 sequences, about 7.8% of them appearing once. The source was PBMCs, collected at surgery. This clonotype originated in a male donor with early-stage non-small cell lung cancer. The chain links TRBV9 to TRBJ2-3, with 8 positions matching TRBD2. CDR3 sequence reads: CASSSGLATDTQYF. The CDR3 DNA follows: TGTGCCAGCAGCTCTGGACTAGCCACAGATACGCAGTATTTT.